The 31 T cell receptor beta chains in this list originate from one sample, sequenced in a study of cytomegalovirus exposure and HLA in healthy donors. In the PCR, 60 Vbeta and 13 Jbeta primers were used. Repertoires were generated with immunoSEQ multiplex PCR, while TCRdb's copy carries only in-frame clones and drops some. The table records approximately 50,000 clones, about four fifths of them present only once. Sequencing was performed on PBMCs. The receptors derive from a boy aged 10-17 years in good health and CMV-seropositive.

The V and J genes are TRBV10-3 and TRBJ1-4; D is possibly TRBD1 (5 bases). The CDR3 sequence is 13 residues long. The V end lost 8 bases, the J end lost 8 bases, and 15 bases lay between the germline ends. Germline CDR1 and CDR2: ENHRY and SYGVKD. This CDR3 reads CAIFDPAGEKLFF. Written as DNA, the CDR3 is TGTGCCATCTTCGACCCCGCAGGGGAAAAACTGTTTTTT.

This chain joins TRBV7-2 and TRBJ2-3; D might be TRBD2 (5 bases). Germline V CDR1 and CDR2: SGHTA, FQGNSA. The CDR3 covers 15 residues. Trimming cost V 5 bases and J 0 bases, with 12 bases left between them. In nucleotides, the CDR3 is TGTGCCAGCAGCCTCGTCCCGGGGAGCACAGATACGCAGTATTTT. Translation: CASSLVPGSTDTQYF.

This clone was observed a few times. CDR3 in amino acids: CASSPDTQGRGEQYF. The CDR3 DNA sequence: TGTGCCAGCAGCCCTGACACTCAAGGGCGGGGCGAGCAGTACTTC. V and J are TRBV9 and TRBJ2-7, with D possibly being TRBD2 (6 bases). The germline gives CDR1 SGDLS, CDR2 YYNGEE. Trimming stripped 4 bases from V and 6 bases from J, with 20 bases between. The CDR3 has 15 residues.

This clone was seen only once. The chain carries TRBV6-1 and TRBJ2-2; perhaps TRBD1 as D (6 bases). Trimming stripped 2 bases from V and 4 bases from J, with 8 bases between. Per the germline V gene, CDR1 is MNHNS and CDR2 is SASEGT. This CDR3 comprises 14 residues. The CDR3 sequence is CASSETGPTGELFF. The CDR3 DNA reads TGTGCCAGCAGTGAAACAGGGCCCACCGGGGAGCTGTTTTTT.

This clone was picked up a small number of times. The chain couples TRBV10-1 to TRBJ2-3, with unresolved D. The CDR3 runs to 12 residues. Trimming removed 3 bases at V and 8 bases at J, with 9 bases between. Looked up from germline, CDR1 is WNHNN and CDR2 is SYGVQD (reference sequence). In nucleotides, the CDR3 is TGCGCCAGCAGTGATCCAGGTGGTACGCAGTATTTT. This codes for CASSDPGGTQYF.

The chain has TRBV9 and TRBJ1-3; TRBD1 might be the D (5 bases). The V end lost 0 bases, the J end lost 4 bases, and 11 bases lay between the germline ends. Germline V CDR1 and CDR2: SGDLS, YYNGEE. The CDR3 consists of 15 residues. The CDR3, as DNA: TGTGCCAGCAGCGTAGCCGCAGGGCCAGGAAACACCATATATTTT. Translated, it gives CASSVAAGPGNTIYF.

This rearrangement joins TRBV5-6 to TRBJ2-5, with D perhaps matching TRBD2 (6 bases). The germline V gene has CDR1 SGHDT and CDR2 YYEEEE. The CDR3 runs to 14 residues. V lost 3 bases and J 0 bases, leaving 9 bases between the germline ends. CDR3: CASSSGLNQETQYF. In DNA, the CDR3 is TGTGCCAGCAGCTCGGGACTGAACCAAGAGACCCAGTACTTC.

The CDR3 nucleotides read TGTGCCAGCAGGTATCCGGGACTTGACTATGGCTACACCTTC. This translates into CASRYPGLDYGYTF. This chain joins TRBV6-5 and TRBJ1-2; TRBD1 might be the D (5 bases). Germline loops: CDR1 MNHEY, CDR2 SVGAGI. The V and J ends lost 6 bases and 3 bases respectively, with 14 bases between them. This CDR3 is built from 14 residues.

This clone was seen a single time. DNA of the CDR3: TGTGCCAGCAGCCCATCGCTTACAGGGATCTATGGCTACACCTTC. It codes for CASSPSLTGIYGYTF. The chain employs TRBV11-2 and TRBJ1-2; TRBD1 might be the D (6 bases). The germline gives CDR1 SGHAT, CDR2 FQNNGV. V lost 5 bases and J lost 4, with 17 bases in between. The CDR3 contains 15 residues.

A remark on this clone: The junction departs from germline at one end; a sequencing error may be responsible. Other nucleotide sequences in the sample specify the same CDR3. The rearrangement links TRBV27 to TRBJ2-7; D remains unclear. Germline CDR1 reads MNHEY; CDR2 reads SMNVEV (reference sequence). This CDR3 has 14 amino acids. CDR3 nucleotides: TGCGCCAGCAACGACCTAGGAAATCGCTACGAGCAGTACTTC. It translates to CASNDLGNRYEQYF.

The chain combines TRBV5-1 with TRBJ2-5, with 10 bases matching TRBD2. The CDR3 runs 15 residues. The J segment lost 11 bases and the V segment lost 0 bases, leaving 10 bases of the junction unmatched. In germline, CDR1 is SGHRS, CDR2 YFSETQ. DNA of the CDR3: TGCGCCAGCAGCTTGGTAGTAGCGGGGGGAATTGAGCAGTACTTC. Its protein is CASSLVVAGGIEQYF.

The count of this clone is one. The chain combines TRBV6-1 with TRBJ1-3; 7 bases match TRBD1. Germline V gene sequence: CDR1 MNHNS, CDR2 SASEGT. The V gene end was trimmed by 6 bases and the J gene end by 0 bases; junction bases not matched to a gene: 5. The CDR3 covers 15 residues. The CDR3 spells CASSLTGNSGNTIYF. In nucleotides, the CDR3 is TGTGCCAGCAGCCTGACAGGGAACTCTGGAAACACCATATATTTT.

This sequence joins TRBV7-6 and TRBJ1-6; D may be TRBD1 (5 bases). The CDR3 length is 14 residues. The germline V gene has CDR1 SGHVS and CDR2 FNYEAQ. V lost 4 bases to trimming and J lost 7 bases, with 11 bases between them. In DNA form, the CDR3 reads TGTGCCAGCAGCTCCGTTGGGGCGAATTCACCCCTCCACTTT. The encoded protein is CASSSVGANSPLHF.

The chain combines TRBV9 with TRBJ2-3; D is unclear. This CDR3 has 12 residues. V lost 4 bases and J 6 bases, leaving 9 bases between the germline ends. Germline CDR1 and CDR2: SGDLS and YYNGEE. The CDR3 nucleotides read TGTGCCAGCAGCCCCCCATCCGATACGCAGTATTTT. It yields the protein CASSPPSDTQYF.

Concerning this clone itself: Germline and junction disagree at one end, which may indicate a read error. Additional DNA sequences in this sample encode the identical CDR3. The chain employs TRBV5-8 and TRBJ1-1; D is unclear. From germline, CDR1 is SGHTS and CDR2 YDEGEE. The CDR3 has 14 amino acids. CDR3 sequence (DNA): TGTGCCAGCAGGGCGACACCCAACGCTATCGAAGCCTTCTTT. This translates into CASRATPNAIEAFF. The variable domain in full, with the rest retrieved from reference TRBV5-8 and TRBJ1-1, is EAGVTQSPTHLIKTRGQQATLRCSPISGHTSVYWYQQALGLGLQFLLWYDEGEERNRGNFPPRFSGRQFPNYSSELNVNALELEDSALYLCASRATPNAIEAFFGQGTRLTVV.

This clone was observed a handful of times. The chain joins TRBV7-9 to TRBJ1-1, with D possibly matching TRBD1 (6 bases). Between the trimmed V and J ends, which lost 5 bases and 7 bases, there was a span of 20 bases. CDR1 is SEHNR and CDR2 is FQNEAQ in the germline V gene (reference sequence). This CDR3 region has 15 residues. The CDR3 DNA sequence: TGTGCCAGCAGCGGAAAGGACAGACCCCTCGATGAAGCTTTCTTT. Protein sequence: CASSGKDRPLDEAFF.

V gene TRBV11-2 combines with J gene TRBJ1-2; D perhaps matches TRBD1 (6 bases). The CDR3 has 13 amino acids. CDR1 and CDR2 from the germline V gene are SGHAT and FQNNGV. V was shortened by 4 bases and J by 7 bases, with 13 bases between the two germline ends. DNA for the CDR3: TGTGCCAGCAGCTCCGGGGGGGGGCTTGGCTACACCTTC. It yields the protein CASSSGGGLGYTF.

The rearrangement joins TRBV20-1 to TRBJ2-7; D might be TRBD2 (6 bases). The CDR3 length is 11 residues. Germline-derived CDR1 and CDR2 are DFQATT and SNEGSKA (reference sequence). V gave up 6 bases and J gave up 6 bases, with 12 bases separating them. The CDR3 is CSARLVGEQYF. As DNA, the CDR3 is TGCAGTGCGAGACTAGTAGGCGAGCAGTACTTC.

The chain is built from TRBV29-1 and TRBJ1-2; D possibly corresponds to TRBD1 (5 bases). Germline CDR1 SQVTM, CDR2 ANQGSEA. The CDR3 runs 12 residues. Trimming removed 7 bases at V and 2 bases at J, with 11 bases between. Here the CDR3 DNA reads TGCAGCGGGTCGCAGGGCAACTATGGCTACACCTTC. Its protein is CSGSQGNYGYTF.

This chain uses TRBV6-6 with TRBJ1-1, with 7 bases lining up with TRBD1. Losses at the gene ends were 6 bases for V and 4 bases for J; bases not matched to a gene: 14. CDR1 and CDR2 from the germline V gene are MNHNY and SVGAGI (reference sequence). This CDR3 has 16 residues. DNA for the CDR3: TGTGCCAGCAGGGGGGTAGACAGGGTAAAAGGCACTGAAGCTTTCTTT. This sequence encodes CASRGVDRVKGTEAFF.

The CDR3 loop reads CASSQILQGGGYTF. CDR3 nucleotides: TGCGCCAGCAGCCAAATCCTCCAGGGCGGAGGCTACACCTTC. This sequence joins TRBV4-1 and TRBJ1-2; tentative D call: TRBD1 (5 bases). The V gene lost 2 bases and the J gene lost 8 bases, with 15 bases spanning the gap. This CDR3 has 14 amino acids. Per the germline V gene, CDR1 is MGHRA and CDR2 is YSYEKL.

The CDR3 spells CASSIFPGNEQFF. In nucleotides, the CDR3 is TGTGCCAGTAGTATATTTCCGGGGAATGAGCAGTTCTTC. The rearrangement links TRBV19 to TRBJ2-1; D is possibly TRBD2 (5 bases). The germline gives CDR1 LNHDA, CDR2 SQIVND (reference sequence). V lost 2 bases and J lost 7, with 9 bases in between. The CDR3 has 13 amino acids.

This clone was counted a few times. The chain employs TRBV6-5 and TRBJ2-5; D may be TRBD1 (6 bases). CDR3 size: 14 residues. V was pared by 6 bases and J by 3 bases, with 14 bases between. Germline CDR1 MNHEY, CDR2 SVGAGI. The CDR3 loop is CASRNRDGKETQYF. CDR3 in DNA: TGTGCCAGCAGGAACAGGGACGGGAAAGAGACCCAGTACTTC.

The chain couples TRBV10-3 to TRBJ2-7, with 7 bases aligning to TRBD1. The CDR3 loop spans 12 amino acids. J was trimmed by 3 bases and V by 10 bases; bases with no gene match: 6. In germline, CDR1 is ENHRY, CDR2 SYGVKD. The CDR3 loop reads CATTGTIYEQYF. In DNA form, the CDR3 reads TGTGCCACGACAGGGACCATCTACGAGCAGTACTTC.

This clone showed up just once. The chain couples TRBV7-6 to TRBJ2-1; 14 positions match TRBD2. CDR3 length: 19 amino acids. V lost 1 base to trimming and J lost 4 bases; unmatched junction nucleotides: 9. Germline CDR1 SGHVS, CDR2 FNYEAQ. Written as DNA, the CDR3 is TGTGCCAGCAGCTTAGGGGCGAGGACTAGCGGGGGGACTTACAATGAGCAGTTCTTC. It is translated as CASSLGARTSGGTYNEQFF.

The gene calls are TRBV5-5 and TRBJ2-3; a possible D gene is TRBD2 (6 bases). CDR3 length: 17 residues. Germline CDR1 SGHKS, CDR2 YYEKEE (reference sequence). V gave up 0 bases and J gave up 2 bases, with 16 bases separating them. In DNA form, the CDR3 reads TGTGCCAGCAGCTTGGGGGCGGGGCGGGCGATCACAGATACGCAGTATTTT. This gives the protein CASSLGAGRAITDTQYF.

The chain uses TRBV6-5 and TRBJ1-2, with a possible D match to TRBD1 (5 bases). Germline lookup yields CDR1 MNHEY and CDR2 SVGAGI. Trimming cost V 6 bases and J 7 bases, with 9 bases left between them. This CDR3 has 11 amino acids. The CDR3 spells CASRSGFGYTF. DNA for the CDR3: TGTGCCAGCAGATCAGGGTTTGGCTACACCTTC.

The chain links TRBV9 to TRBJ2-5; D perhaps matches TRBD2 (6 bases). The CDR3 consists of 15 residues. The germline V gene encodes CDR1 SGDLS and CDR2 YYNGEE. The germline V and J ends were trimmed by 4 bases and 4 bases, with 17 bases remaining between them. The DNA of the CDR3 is TGTGCCAGCAGCCCGGGGGAAGCGATGGGAGAGACCCAGTACTTC. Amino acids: CASSPGEAMGETQYF.

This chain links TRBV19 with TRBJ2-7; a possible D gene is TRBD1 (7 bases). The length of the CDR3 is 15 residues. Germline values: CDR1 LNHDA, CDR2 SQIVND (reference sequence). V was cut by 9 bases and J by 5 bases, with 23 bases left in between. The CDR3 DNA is TGTGCCAGCCGAACAGGGACTCCGGGACAGAACGAGCAGTACTTC. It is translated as CASRTGTPGQNEQYF. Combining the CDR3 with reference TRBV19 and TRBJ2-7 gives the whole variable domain DGGITQSPKYLFRKEGQNVTLSCEQNLNHDAMYWYRQDPGQGLRLIYYSQIVNDFQKGDIAEGYSVSREKKESFPLTVTSAQKNPTAFYLCASRTGTPGQNEQYFGPGTRLTVT.

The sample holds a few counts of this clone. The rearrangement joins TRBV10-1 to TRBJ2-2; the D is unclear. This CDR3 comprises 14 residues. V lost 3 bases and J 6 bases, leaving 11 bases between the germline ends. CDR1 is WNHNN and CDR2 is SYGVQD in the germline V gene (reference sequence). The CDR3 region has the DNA TGCGCCAGCAGTGATCTGTCGAGTCCCGGGGAGCTGTTTTTT. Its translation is CASSDLSSPGELFF.

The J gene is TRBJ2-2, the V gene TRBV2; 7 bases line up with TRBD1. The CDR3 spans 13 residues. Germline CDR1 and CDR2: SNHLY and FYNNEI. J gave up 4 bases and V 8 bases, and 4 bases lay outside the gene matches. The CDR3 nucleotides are TGTGCCAGCCGGGACAGACCCACCGGGGAGCTGTTTTTT. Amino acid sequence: CASRDRPTGELFF. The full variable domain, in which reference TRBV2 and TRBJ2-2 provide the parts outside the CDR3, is EPEVTQTPSHQVTQMGQEVILRCVPISNHLYFYWYRQILGQKVEFLVSFYNNEISEKSEIFDDQFSVERPDGSNFTLKIRSTKLEDSAMYFCASRDRPTGELFFGEGSRLTVL.